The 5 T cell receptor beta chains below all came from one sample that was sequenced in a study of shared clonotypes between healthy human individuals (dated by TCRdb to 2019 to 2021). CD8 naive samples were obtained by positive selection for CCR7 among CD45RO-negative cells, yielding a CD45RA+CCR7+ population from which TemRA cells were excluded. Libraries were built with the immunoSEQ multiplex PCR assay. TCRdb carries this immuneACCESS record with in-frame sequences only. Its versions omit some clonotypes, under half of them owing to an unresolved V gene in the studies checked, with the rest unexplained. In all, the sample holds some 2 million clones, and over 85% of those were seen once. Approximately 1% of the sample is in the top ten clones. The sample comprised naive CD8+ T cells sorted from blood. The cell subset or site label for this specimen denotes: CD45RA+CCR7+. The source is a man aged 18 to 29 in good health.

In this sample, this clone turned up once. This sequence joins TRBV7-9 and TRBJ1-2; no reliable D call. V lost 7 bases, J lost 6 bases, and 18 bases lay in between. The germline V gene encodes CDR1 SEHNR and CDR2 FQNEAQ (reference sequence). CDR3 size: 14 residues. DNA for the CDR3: TGTGCCAGCAACCCGGGTAGGGCGGTCGATGGCTACACCTTC. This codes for CASNPGRAVDGYTF.

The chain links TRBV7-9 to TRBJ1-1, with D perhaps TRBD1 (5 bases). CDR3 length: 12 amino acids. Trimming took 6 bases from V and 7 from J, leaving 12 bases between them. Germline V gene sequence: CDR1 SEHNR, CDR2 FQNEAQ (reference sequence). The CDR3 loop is CASRIQENEAFF. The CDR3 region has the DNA TGTGCCAGCAGGATACAGGAAAATGAAGCTTTCTTT. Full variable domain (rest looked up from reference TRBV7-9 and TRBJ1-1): DTGVSQNPRHKITKRGQNVTFRCDPISEHNRLYWYRQTLGQGPEFLTYFQNEAQLEKSRLLSDRFSAERPKGSFSTLEIQRTEQGDSAMYLCASRIQENEAFFGQGTRLTVV.

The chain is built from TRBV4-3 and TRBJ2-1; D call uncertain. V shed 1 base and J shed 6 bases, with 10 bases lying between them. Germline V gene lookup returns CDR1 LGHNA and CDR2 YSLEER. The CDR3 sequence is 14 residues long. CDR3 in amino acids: CASSQVVPSNEQFF. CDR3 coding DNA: TGCGCCAGCAGCCAAGTGGTTCCCAGCAATGAGCAGTTCTTC.

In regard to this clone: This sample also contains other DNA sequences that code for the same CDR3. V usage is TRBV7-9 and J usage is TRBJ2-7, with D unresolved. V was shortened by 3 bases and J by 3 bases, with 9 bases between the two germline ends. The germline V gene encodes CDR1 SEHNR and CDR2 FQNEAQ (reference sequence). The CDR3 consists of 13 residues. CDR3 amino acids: CASSFPNSYEQYF. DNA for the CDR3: TGTGCCAGCAGCTTCCCCAACAGCTACGAGCAGTACTTC.

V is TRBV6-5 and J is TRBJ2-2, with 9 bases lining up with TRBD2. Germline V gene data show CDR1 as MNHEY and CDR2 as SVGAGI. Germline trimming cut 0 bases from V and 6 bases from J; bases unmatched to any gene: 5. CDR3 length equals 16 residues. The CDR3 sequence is CASSYSVLAGPGELFF. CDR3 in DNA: TGTGCCAGCAGTTACTCGGTCCTAGCGGGACCCGGGGAGCTGTTTTTT.